In this sample, the clone carrying this TCR beta chain turned up a few times. Its target is not known. This record belongs to a study of beta chain features in type 1 diabetes. Looking at the study overall: The patient and healthy donor groups were comparable for age, gender and cell yields.

The ends lost 6 bases at V and 7 bases at J; junction bases unmatched: 6. The CDR3 runs to 14 residues. CDR1 and CDR2 from the germline V gene are MDHEN and SYDVKM. Study-level points and caveats: Shorter TCRB CDR3s, moderately but significantly so, were found in Type 1 diabetes patients in all four CD4+ subsets.

Every isolated RNA sample was fully reverse transcribed, so sequencing captured expressed TCRB transcripts. Generated by immunoSEQ multiplex PCR, the TCRdb table keeps only in-frame clones and is missing some. This sample yields about 400,000 clones, of which over 9.5% are seen a single time; 0.008% to 0.011% belongs to the top ten. This chain joins TRBV28 and TRBJ2-1; 10 bases line up with TRBD2. The sequence derives from a young woman with type 1 diabetes. Sequencing was done on a sample of naive CD4+ T cells from blood. The CDR3 bases are TGTGCCAGCAGACTAGCGGGAAAAGGGAATGAGCAGTTCTTC. Amino acid sequence: CASRLAGKGNEQFF.